The clone carrying this TCR beta chain has a handful of counts. Its specificity is unknown. The sample is drawn from a study of blood T cells in healthy people across ages. General study findings and limits: In older individuals, TCR beta diversity per million T cells was lower, falling roughly linearly with age.

V lost 4 bases to trimming and J lost 10 bases, with 18 bases between them. The CDR3 has 14 amino acids. Germline CDR1 and CDR2: SGHTA and FQGNSA. Alongside a J-beta primer mix, a sample-barcoded 5' primer served in a second PCR lasting 7 to 11 cycles. Researchers report that a template-switch adaptor with 12 random nucleotides tagged each cDNA molecule. TCRdb analysed the 5' RACE reads with MiXCR anew, one entry per CDR3 protein. The sample lists 2 million or so distinct CDR3 sequences, around half occurring once. Every participating donor contributed about 10 milliliters of peripheral blood through a draw.

This receptor was identified in a woman aged 40 to 49 in good health. Material for sequencing was blood. The chain is built from TRBV7-2 and TRBJ2-3; D is uncertain. The chain's CDR3 is CASSYRLQRFAQYF. As DNA, the CDR3 is TGTGCCAGCAGCTACCGGCTCCAGCGTTTCGCGCAGTATTTT.